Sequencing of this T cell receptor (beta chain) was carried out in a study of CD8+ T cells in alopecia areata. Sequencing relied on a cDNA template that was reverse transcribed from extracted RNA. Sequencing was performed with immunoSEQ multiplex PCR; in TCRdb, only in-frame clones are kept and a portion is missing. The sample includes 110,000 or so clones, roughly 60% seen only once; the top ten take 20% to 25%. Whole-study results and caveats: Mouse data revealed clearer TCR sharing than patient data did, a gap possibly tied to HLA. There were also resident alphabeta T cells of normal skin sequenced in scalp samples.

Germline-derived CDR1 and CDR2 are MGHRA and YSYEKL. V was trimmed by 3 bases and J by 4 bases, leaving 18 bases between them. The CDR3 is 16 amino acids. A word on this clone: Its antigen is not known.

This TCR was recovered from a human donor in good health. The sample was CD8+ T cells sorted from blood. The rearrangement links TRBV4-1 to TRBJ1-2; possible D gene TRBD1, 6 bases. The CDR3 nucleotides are TGCGCCAGCAGCCACGACACAGGGTATCGTTTCTATGGCTACACCTTC. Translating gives CASSHDTGYRFYGYTF.